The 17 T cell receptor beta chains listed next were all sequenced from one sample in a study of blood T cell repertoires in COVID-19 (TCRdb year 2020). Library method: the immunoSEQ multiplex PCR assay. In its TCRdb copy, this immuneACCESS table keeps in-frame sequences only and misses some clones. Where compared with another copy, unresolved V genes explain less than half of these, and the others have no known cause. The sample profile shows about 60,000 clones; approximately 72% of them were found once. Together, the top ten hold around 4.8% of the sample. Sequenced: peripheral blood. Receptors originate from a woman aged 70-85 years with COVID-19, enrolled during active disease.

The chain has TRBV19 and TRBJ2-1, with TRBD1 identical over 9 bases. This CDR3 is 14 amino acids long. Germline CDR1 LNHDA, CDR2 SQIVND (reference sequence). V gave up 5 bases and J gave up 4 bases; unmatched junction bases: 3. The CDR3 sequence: CASSADRGYNEQFF. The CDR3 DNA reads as TGTGCCAGTAGTGCAGACAGGGGGTACAATGAGCAGTTCTTC.

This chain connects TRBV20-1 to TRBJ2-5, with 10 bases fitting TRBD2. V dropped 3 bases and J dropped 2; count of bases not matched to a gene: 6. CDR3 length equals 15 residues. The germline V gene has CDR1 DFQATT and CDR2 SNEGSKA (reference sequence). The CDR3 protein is CSASPTSGKQETQYF. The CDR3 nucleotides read TGCAGTGCTAGTCCCACTAGCGGGAAACAAGAGACCCAGTACTTC.

DNA for the CDR3: TGTGCCACCAGCAGTGGGAGGGGCACAGATACGCAGTATTTT. This sequence encodes CATSSGRGTDTQYF. The chain is built from TRBV15 and TRBJ2-3; TRBD2 matches at 7 bases. CDR3 length: 14 amino acids. After removal of 3 bases from V and 1 base from J, the junction contained 1 base not matched to a gene. Germline CDR1 reads LNHNV; CDR2 reads YYDKDF (reference sequence). The variable domain in full, with the rest retrieved from reference TRBV15 and TRBJ2-3, is DAMVIQNPRYQVTQFGKPVTLSCSQTLNHNVMYWYQQKSSQAPKLLFHYYDKDFNNEADTPDNFQSRRPNTSFCFLDIRSPGLGDTAMYLCATSSGRGTDTQYFGPGTRLTVL.

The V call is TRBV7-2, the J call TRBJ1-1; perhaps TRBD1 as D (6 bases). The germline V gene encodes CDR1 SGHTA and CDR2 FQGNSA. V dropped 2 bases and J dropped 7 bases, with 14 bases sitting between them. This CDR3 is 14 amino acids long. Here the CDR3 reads CASSLYSRDIEAFF. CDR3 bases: TGTGCCAGCAGCTTATATAGCAGGGACATTGAAGCTTTCTTT.

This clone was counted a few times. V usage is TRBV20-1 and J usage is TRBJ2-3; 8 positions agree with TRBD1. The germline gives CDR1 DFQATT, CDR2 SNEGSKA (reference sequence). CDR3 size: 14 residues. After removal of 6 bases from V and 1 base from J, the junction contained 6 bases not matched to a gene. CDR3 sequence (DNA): TGCAGTGCCAGTGGACAGGGCGGCACAGATACGCAGTATTTT. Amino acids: CSASGQGGTDTQYF.

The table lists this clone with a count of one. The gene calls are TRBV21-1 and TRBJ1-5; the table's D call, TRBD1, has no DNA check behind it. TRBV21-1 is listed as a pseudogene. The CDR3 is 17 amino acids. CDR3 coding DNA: TGTGCCTTAGCAGCGAGAATGTGGGGCGCGAACAATCAGCCCCAGCATTTT. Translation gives CALAARMWGANNQPQHF.

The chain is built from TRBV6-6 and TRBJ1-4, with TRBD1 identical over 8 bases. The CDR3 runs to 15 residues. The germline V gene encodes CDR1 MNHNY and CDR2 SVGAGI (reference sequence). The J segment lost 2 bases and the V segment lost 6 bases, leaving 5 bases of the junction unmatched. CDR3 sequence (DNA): TGTGCCAGCAGGCTCTACAGGGGGACTAATGAAAAACTGTTTTTT. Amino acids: CASRLYRGTNEKLFF.

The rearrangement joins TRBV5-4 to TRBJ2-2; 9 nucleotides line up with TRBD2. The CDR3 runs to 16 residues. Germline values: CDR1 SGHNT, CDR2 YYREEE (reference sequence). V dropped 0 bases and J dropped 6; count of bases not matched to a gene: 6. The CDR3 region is CASSLGVAGAAGELFF. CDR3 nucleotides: TGTGCCAGCAGCTTGGGGGTAGCGGGGGCGGCCGGGGAGCTGTTTTTT.

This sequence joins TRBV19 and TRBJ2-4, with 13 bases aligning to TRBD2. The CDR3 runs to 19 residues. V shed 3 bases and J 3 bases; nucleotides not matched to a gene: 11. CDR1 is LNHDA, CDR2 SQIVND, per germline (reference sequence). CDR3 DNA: TGTGCCAGTAGTATTGGGGGACTAGCGGGAAATCTGAACAAAAACATTCAGTACTTC. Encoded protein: CASSIGGLAGNLNKNIQYF.

CDR3 nucleotides: TGTGCCATCAGTGACCCAGGGTACGGCCAAGAGACCCAGTACTTC. Encoded protein: CAISDPGYGQETQYF. V gene TRBV10-3 combines with J gene TRBJ2-5; possibly TRBD1 for D (5 bases). V was clipped by 3 bases and J by 1 base, with 12 bases between them. CDR3 length equals 15 residues. The germline gives CDR1 ENHRY, CDR2 SYGVKD.

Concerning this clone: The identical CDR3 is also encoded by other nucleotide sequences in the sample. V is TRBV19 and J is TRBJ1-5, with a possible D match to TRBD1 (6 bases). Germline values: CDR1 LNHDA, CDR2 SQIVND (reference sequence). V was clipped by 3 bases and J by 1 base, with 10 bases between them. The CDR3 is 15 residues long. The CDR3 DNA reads TGTGCCAGTAGTATCGGGCAGGGGAGCAATCAGCCCCAGCATTTT. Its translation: CASSIGQGSNQPQHF.

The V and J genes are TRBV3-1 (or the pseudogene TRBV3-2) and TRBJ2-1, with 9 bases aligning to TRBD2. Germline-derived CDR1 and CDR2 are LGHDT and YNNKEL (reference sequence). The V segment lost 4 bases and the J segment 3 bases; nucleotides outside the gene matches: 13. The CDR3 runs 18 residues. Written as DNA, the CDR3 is TGTGCCAGCAGCCTAACCCCAATTAGCGGGGGCCACTACAATGAGCAGTTCTTC. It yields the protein CASSLTPISGGHYNEQFF.

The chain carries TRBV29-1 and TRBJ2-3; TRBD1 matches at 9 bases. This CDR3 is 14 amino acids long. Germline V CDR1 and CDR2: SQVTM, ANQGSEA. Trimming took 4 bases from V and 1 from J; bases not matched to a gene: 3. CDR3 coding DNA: TGCAGCGTTGGGGGGACAGGGCGCACAGATACGCAGTATTTT. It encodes CSVGGTGRTDTQYF.

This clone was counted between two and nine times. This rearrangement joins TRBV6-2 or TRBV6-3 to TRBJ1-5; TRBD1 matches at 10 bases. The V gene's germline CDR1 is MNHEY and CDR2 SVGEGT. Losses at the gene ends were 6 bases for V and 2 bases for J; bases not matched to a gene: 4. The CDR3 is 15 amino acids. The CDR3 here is CASSPGTGGNQPQHF. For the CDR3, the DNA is TGTGCCAGCAGCCCCGGGACAGGGGGCAATCAGCCCCAGCATTTT.

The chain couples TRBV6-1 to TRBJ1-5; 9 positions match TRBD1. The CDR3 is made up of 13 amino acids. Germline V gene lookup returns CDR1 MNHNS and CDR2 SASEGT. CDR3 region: CASRDRVEQPQHF. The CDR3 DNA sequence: TGTGCATCCCGGGACAGGGTCGAGCAGCCCCAGCATTTT.

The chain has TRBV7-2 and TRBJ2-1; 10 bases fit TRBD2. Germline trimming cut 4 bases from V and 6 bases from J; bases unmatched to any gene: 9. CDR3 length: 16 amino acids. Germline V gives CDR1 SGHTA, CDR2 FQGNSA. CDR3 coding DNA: TGTGCCAGCAGCTCCCGACTAGCGGGTGGGGTCAATGAGCAGTTCTTC. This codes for CASSSRLAGGVNEQFF.

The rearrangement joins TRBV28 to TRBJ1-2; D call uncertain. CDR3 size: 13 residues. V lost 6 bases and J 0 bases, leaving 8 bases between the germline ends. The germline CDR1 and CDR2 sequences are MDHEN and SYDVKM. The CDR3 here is CASRTGTNYGYTF. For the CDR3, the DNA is TGTGCCAGCAGGACGGGAACTAACTATGGCTACACCTTC.